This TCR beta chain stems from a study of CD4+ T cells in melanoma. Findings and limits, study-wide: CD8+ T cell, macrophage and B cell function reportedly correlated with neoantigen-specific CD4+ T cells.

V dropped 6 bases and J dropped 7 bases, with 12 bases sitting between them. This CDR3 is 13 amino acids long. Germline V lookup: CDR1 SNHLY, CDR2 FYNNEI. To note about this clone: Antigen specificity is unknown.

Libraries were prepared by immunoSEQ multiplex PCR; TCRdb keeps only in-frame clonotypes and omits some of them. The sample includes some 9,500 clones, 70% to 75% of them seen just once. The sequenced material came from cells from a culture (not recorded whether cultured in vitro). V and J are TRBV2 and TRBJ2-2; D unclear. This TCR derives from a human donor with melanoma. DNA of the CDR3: TGTGCCAGCAGGTCGACGGTGTTCGGGGAGCTGTTTTTT. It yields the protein CASRSTVFGELFF.